The 26 T cell receptor beta chains listed next were all sequenced from one sample in a study of CD8 T cells in Susac syndrome. Random hexamers were used to reverse transcribe about 0.45 to 1 ug of RNA. TCRdb re-called the immunoSEQ multiplex PCR reads through MiXCR, storing one row per CDR3 protein. The sample includes tens of thousands of distinct CDR3 sequences, 93% seen only once; the top ten take roughly 0.25%. Sequencing used CD8+ T cells from PBMCs. The receptor source for this set is a human donor in good health.

The CDR3 loop is CASWDVGGSPLHF. CDR3 bases: TGTGCCAGCTGGGACGTAGGCGGTTCACCCCTCCACTTT. The chain joins TRBV6-1 to TRBJ1-6; a possible D gene is TRBD1 (5 bases). The CDR3 is made up of 13 amino acids. Between the trimmed V and J ends, which lost 8 bases and 9 bases, there was a span of 14 bases. The germline V gene encodes CDR1 MNHNS and CDR2 SASEGT.

The V and J genes are TRBV29-1 and TRBJ2-7; perhaps TRBD1 as D (5 bases). Per the germline V gene, CDR1 is SQVTM and CDR2 is ANQGSEA. The CDR3 loop spans 11 amino acids. V lost 5 bases, J lost 6 bases, and 11 bases lay in between. CDR3 in amino acids: CSVTWGSEQYF. CDR3 DNA sequence: TGCAGCGTTACTTGGGGCTCCGAGCAGTACTTC.

The CDR3 DNA is TGTGCCAGCAGCGCGGAGGACAGATACACTGAAGCTTTCTTT. Protein: CASSAEDRYTEAFF. V is TRBV9 and J is TRBJ1-1; tentative D call: TRBD1 (6 bases). Trimming stripped 3 bases from V and 3 bases from J, with 12 bases between. The CDR3 sequence is 14 residues long. The V gene's germline CDR1 is SGDLS and CDR2 YYNGEE. Drawing the rest from reference TRBV9 and TRBJ1-1, the complete variable domain is DSGVTQTPKHLITATGQRVTLRCSPRSGDLSVYWYQQSLDQGLQFLIQYYNGEERAKGNILERFSAQQFPDLHSELNLSSLELGDSALYFCASSAEDRYTEAFFGQGTRLTVV.

The chain carries TRBV12-3 or TRBV12-4 and TRBJ2-3, with unresolved D. Deletions cut 2 bases from V and 0 bases from J, with 18 bases between. This CDR3 region has 18 residues. The CDR3 reads CASSLKELVIVSTDTQYF. The CDR3 coding sequence is TGTGCCAGCAGTTTAAAGGAGTTGGTGATCGTAAGCACAGATACGCAGTATTTT.

V and J are TRBV6-5 and TRBJ2-7; D possibly uses TRBD1 or TRBD2 (5 bases each). The germline V and J ends were trimmed by 5 bases and 2 bases, with 16 bases remaining between them. The CDR3 has 15 residues. CDR1 and CDR2 from the germline V gene are MNHEY and SVGAGI. This chain's CDR3 is CASSQPGRMTYEQYF. In nucleotides, the CDR3 is TGTGCCAGCAGTCAACCGGGACGGATGACCTACGAGCAGTACTTC.

This sequence joins TRBV5-1 and TRBJ2-7, with a weak D call TRBD1 (6 bases). Germline CDR1 SGHRS, CDR2 YFSETQ. The CDR3 extends over 14 amino acids. V was clipped by 4 bases and J by 0 bases, with 11 bases between them. CDR3: CASSATGPSYEQYF. As DNA, the CDR3 is TGCGCCAGCAGCGCGACAGGTCCCTCCTACGAGCAGTACTTC.

This chain uses TRBV6-6 with TRBJ2-1; weak D call: TRBD1 (5 bases). Germline assignment: CDR1 MNHNY and CDR2 SVGAGI (reference sequence). There are 12 residues in the CDR3. V was pared by 11 bases and J by 2 bases, with 10 bases between. For the CDR3, the DNA is TGTGCCTCTGACAGCCCCTACAATGAGCAGTTCTTC. It specifies CASDSPYNEQFF.

The chain couples TRBV4-1 to TRBJ1-1; weak D call: TRBD1 (5 bases). The CDR3 is made up of 16 amino acids. Germline values: CDR1 MGHRA, CDR2 YSYEKL. The V end was cut by 3 bases, the J end by 1 base, with 15 bases between. CDR3 residues: CASSQNSIGENTEAFF. DNA for the CDR3: TGCGCCAGCAGCCAGAATAGTATAGGGGAGAACACTGAAGCTTTCTTT.

The chain couples TRBV5-1 to TRBJ2-7, with TRBD1 matching over 9 bases. The ends lost 4 bases at V and 2 bases at J; junction bases unmatched: 4. Per the germline V gene, CDR1 is SGHRS and CDR2 is YFSETQ. This CDR3 is built from 14 residues. CDR3 nucleotide sequence: TGCGCCAGCAGCATAAGACAGGGGGCCTACGAGCAGTACTTC. Amino acids: CASSIRQGAYEQYF.

This clonotype was observed a single time. This chain uses TRBV15 with TRBJ2-6; no definite D call. Trimming stripped 0 bases from V and 0 bases from J, with 6 bases between. The CDR3 sequence is 16 residues long. Germline loops: CDR1 LNHNV, CDR2 YYDKDF (reference sequence). CDR3 loop: CATSRDSNSGANVLTF. Written as DNA, the CDR3 is TGTGCCACCAGCAGAGATTCCAACTCTGGGGCCAACGTCCTGACTTTC.

This clonotype has only one observation. The genes are TRBV4-1 and TRBJ2-5, with a tentative D call TRBD2 (5 bases). Germline V CDR1 and CDR2: MGHRA, YSYEKL. V lost 0 bases to trimming and J lost 10 bases, with 15 bases between them. This CDR3 is built from 14 residues. The CDR3 bases are TGCGCCAGCAGCCAAGATCGACTCACGGGGATCCAGTACTTC. It specifies CASSQDRLTGIQYF.

The J gene is TRBJ2-5, the V gene TRBV5-1; D remains unclear. V was clipped by 4 bases and J by 1 base, with 14 bases between them. Germline V gene lookup returns CDR1 SGHRS and CDR2 YFSETQ. CDR3 size: 15 residues. CDR3 loop: CASSKEGLVQETQYF. The CDR3 DNA follows: TGCGCCAGCAGCAAAGAAGGGTTGGTCCAAGAGACCCAGTACTTC.

V is TRBV10-3 and J is TRBJ2-3, with no clear D. The CDR3 totals 13 residues. Germline V gene sequence: CDR1 ENHRY, CDR2 SYGVKD. V gave up 7 bases and J gave up 3 bases, with 11 bases separating them. This CDR3 is CAIMAPETDTQYF. In DNA, the CDR3 is TGTGCCATCATGGCCCCTGAGACAGATACGCAGTATTTT.

This rearrangement joins TRBV10-3 to TRBJ2-5, with 9 bases lining up with TRBD2. With 0 bases clipped from V and 3 bases from J, the junction kept 14 bases outside the gene matches. Germline CDR1 and CDR2: ENHRY and SYGVKD. This CDR3 has 19 residues. In DNA form, the CDR3 reads TGTGCCATCAGTGAGTCGATAGCGCGGGGGGGAACACTTGAAGAGACCCAGTACTTC. It is translated as CAISESIARGGTLEETQYF.

This sequence joins TRBV7-9 and TRBJ2-4, with TRBD1 as a possible D gene (6 bases). The germline CDR1 and CDR2 sequences are SEHNR and FQNEAQ (reference sequence). CDR3 size: 15 residues. V was cut by 5 bases and J by 3 bases, with 14 bases left in between. CDR3 sequence: CASSPSPGDKNIQYF. In nucleotides, the CDR3 is TGTGCCAGCAGCCCTTCACCAGGGGACAAAAACATTCAGTACTTC.

This clonotype was counted once. This chain uses TRBV5-4 with TRBJ1-1, with D hard to call. Looked up from germline, CDR1 is SGHNT and CDR2 is YYREEE (reference sequence). The CDR3 is 15 amino acids. V was clipped by 4 bases and J by 0 bases, with 13 bases between them. The CDR3, as DNA: TGTGCCAGCAGCCCCGCAGGACCATTGAACACTGAAGCTTTCTTT. This sequence encodes CASSPAGPLNTEAFF.

This chain links TRBV20-1 with TRBJ1-1; 8 nucleotides match TRBD1. CDR1 is DFQATT, CDR2 SNEGSKA, per germline (reference sequence). There are 14 residues in the CDR3. V gave up 1 base and J gave up 3 bases; unmatched junction bases: 4. CDR3 sequence: CSARATGGDTEAFF. The DNA for the CDR3 is TGCAGTGCTAGAGCCACAGGGGGGGACACTGAAGCTTTCTTT.

V usage is TRBV6-2 or TRBV6-3 and J usage is TRBJ1-1, with 8 bases lining up with TRBD1. This CDR3 comprises 16 residues. J lost 4 bases, V lost 2 bases, and 9 bases had no gene match. Germline V gene sequence: CDR1 MNHEY, CDR2 SVGEGT. CDR3 coding DNA: TGTGCCAGCAGTTACCCGACTCAGGGGGCGGCCACTGAAGCTTTCTTT. This codes for CASSYPTQGAATEAFF.

Concerning this clonotype itself: Relative to the germline gene, one junction end is altered; a read error may explain this. The rearrangement links TRBV6-6 to TRBJ2-2; TRBD2 agrees at 14 bases. In germline, CDR1 is MNHNY, CDR2 SVGAGI (reference sequence). This CDR3 has 16 amino acids. The CDR3, as DNA: TGTGCCAGTCGATGGGGACTAGCGGGGGCCACCGGGGCGCTGTTTTTT. Translating it yields CASRWGLAGATGALFF.

V gene TRBV27 combines with J gene TRBJ1-4; perhaps TRBD1 as D (5 bases). This CDR3 has 13 residues. Germline lookup yields CDR1 MNHEY and CDR2 SMNVEV (reference sequence). V gave up 6 bases and J gave up 8 bases, with 13 bases separating them. CDR3 amino acids: CASSQVWGEKLFF. In DNA form, the CDR3 reads TGTGCCAGCAGCCAAGTGTGGGGCGAAAAACTGTTTTTT.

This sequence joins TRBV7-9 and TRBJ1-1, with a weak D call TRBD1 (6 bases). V was clipped by 5 bases and J by 5 bases, with 18 bases between them. Germline CDR1 and CDR2: SEHNR and FQNEAQ (reference sequence). The CDR3 is 15 residues long. The CDR3: CASSGPPTGWTEAFF. Here the CDR3 DNA reads TGTGCCAGCAGCGGCCCTCCCACAGGGTGGACTGAAGCTTTCTTT. The complete variable domain, with remaining parts taken from reference TRBV7-9 and TRBJ1-1, reads DTGVSQNPRHKITKRGQNVTFRCDPISEHNRLYWYRQTLGQGPEFLTYFQNEAQLEKSRLLSDRFSAERPKGSFSTLEIQRTEQGDSAMYLCASSGPPTGWTEAFFGQGTRLTVV.

This chain uses TRBV20-1 with TRBJ1-2; D is uncertain. The CDR3 sequence is 14 residues long. The V gene's germline CDR1 is DFQATT and CDR2 SNEGSKA (reference sequence). Trimming stripped 0 bases from V and 3 bases from J, with 11 bases between. CDR3 in DNA: TGCAGTGCTAGAGATTTAGGGAGTCACTATGGCTACACCTTC. This encodes CSARDLGSHYGYTF.

The genes are TRBV5-6 and TRBJ1-1; unclear D gene. CDR1 and CDR2 from the germline V gene are SGHDT and YYEEEE. Trimming shortened V by 3 bases and J by 1 base, and 10 bases separated the two germline ends. CDR3 length: 14 residues. CDR3 nucleotides: TGTGCCAGCAGCTCTACAGCGGGGAACACTGAAGCTTTCTTT. It encodes CASSSTAGNTEAFF.

The chain recombines TRBV6-2 or TRBV6-3 with TRBJ2-2; D is unresolved. The CDR3 spans 14 residues. The germline V gene has CDR1 MNHEY and CDR2 SVGEGT. Trimming pared 2 bases from V and 5 bases from J, leaving 9 bases between. CDR3 in amino acids: CASSYRAETGELFF. The CDR3 bases are TGTGCCAGCAGTTACAGGGCAGAAACCGGGGAGCTGTTTTTT.

The chain combines TRBV6-2 or TRBV6-3 with TRBJ2-2, with D possibly TRBD1 on 6 matching bases. This CDR3 region has 18 residues. The V and J ends lost 4 bases and 2 bases respectively, with 20 bases between them. CDR1 is MNHEY, CDR2 SVGEGT, per germline. The CDR3 region is CASSFVLLGQINTGELFF. As DNA, the CDR3 is TGTGCCAGCAGTTTCGTCCTTCTCGGACAGATAAACACCGGGGAGCTGTTTTTT.

This clonotype was detected once. The V call is TRBV7-6, the J call TRBJ1-1, with D unclear. Trimming removed 1 base from V and 3 bases from J, with 15 bases in between. The CDR3 has 16 residues. Germline-derived CDR1 and CDR2 are SGHVS and FNYEAQ. The CDR3, as DNA: TGTGCCAGCAGCTTAGGGGGAGTGGGTCGCGACACTGAAGCTTTCTTT. It translates to CASSLGGVGRDTEAFF. The full variable domain, rest sourced from reference TRBV7-6 and TRBJ1-1, is GAGVSQSPRYKVTKRGQDVALRCDPISGHVSLYWYRQALGQGPEFLTYFNYEAQQDKSGLPNDRFSAERPEGSISTLTIQRTEQRDSAMYRCASSLGGVGRDTEAFFGQGTRLTVV.